This is a list of T cell receptor beta chains from one sample in a study of early T cells in non-severe SARS-CoV-2 infection. TCRdb re-derived calls from the 5' RACE reads in MiXCR, one entry per CDR3 protein. The table lists fewer than 75,000 distinct CDR3 sequences, 20% of them singletons, with about 15% in the top ten. The source material was whole blood, sampled at baseline. These receptors were taken from an adult who was a healthcare worker with PCR-confirmed SARS-CoV-2 infection or an uninfected control (not recorded which). CDR3s include the opening cysteine and the closing phenylalanine or tryptophan. The D gene is left open where the match is weak. The listing skips clone size in some rows; elsewhere it reads once, few, many or a size class.

TGTGCCAGCAGCTTAGCACGGACAGGGTCCCAAGAGACCCTGTACTTC	CASSLARTGSQETLYF	TRBD1	TRBV13	TRBJ2-5	NA
TGCGCCAGCAACGGGGGGGAAGAGACCCAGTACTTC	CASNGGEETQYF	TRBD2	TRBV5-1	TRBJ2-5	few
TGCGCCAGCAGCTTGTCAGGGGAGACTGAAGCTTTCTTT	CASSLSGETEAFF	NA	TRBV5-1	TRBJ1-1	many
TGTGCCAGCAGCCCAGACAGAAGAGACATTCAGTACTTC	CASSPDRRDIQYF	NA	TRBV7-8	TRBJ2-4	few
TGTGCCAGCAGCGGGTTAGGTGCCTATGGCTACACCTTC	CASSGLGAYGYTF	NA	TRBV7-9	TRBJ1-2	many
TGTGCCAGCAGCAAGCGGGGGGGAAGCACAGATACGCAGTATTTT	CASSKRGGSTDTQYF	TRBD2	TRBV7-6	TRBJ2-3	many
TGTGCCAGCAGCCAAGTTCATTGGACTGAAGCTTTCTTT	CASSQVHWTEAFF	NA	TRBV14	TRBJ1-1	NA
TGTGCCAGCAGCCAAAGGGGACAGTATGGCTACACCTTC	CASSQRGQYGYTF	TRBD1	TRBV6-6	TRBJ1-2	few
TGTGCCAGCAGCTTACCCGGTACTTATGGCTACACCTTC	CASSLPGTYGYTF	NA	TRBV11-2	TRBJ1-2	NA
TGTGCCAGCAGCTCCCTTAAAATCACAGATACGCAGTATTTT	CASSSLKITDTQYF	NA	TRBV7-9	TRBJ2-3	NA
TGCGCCAGCAGCTTGGGAGCGGGACAGGCCTACAATGAGCAGTTCTTC	CASSLGAGQAYNEQFF	NA	TRBV5-1	TRBJ2-1	few
TGTGCCAGTAGTAAACCCGGGGTCCAAGAGACCCAGTACTTC	CASSKPGVQETQYF	NA	TRBV19	TRBJ2-5	few
TGTGCCAGCAGTTTAATGGGAGGCTACACCTTC	CASSLMGGYTF	NA	TRBV12-3/TRBV12-4	TRBJ1-2	NA
TGTGCCAGCAGGCACCCGCGCACAGATACGCAGTATTTT	CASRHPRTDTQYF	NA	TRBV12-3/TRBV12-4	TRBJ2-3	once
TGTGCCAGCAGCCAAGGGCGGGGCTTTCGTGGAAACACCATATATTTT	CASSQGRGFRGNTIYF	NA	TRBV3-1	TRBJ1-3	NA
TGTGCCAGCAGTCCACGACAGGGTTTCGATGAGCAGTTCTTC	CASSPRQGFDEQFF	TRBD1	TRBV27	TRBJ2-1	few
TGTGCCAGCAGTAGATCCGGGGTGATGGGGATGCGCGGCTACACCTTC	CASSRSGVMGMRGYTF	NA	TRBV7-9	TRBJ1-2	many
TGCGCCAGCAGTGAGCCGCTCGGGAACAGGGGGGGTGGCTACACCTTC	CASSEPLGNRGGGYTF	TRBD1	TRBV10-2	TRBJ1-2	few
TGTGCCAGCAGTGCTCGCCCAGCAGGGGCGATTGTCTACGAGCAGTACTTC	CASSARPAGAIVYEQYF	NA	TRBV27	TRBJ2-7	NA
TGTGCCAGTAGTCCCGGACTAGCCGGTTTAGAGACCCAGTACTTC	CASSPGLAGLETQYF	TRBD2	TRBV19	TRBJ2-5	NA
TGTGCCAGCAGTGAAAAAGTTGGGGGCCGGTATGAGCAGTTCTTC	CASSEKVGGRYEQFF	NA	TRBV2	TRBJ2-1	NA
TGTGCCAGCAGCTTACCTACTCAGGGATACGAGCAGTACTTC	CASSLPTQGYEQYF	NA	TRBV7-8	TRBJ2-7	NA
TGTGCCAGTAGCGACAGCTCAAATCAGCCCCAGCATTTT	CASSDSSNQPQHF	NA	TRBV19	TRBJ1-5	many
TGTGCCTGCCCAGGGACCGGGAGTAATTCACCCCTCCACTTT	CACPGTGSNSPLHF	NA	TRBV30	TRBJ1-6	NA
TGTGCCAGCAGTTATGATGCCCGGGACCGGCAGTTCTTC	CASSYDARDRQFF	NA	TRBV7-8	TRBJ2-1	NA
TGTGCCAGCAGTTGGGACCTGACTAATGTAAAACTGTTTTTT	CASSWDLTNVKLFF	NA	TRBV5-5	TRBJ1-4	NA
TGTGCCAGCAGTCGACCCGGGATTCGCACAGATACGCAGTATTTT	CASSRPGIRTDTQYF	NA	TRBV2	TRBJ2-3	many
TGTGCCAGCAGTCCTTCCAGGGGCTACTATGGCTACACCTTC	CASSPSRGYYGYTF	NA	TRBV6-5	TRBJ1-2	NA
TGTGCCAGCAGCCAAGAGGCGGGGGGCGGAGTCGCTAGCACAGATACGCAGTATTTT	CASSQEAGGGVASTDTQYF	TRBD2	TRBV4-2	TRBJ2-3	few
TGTGCCAGCAGTGCTGGGGACACCGGGGAGCTGTTTTTT	CASSAGDTGELFF	NA	TRBV28	TRBJ2-2	NA
TGTGCCAGCAGCTCCGGAGGCAGAATGACCCAGTACTTC	CASSSGGRMTQYF	NA	TRBV7-9	TRBJ2-5	few
TGCGCCAGCAGAGAGAAACAGGGGAGCTCCTACGAGCAGTACTTC	CASREKQGSSYEQYF	TRBD1	TRBV4-1	TRBJ2-7	NA
TGCGCCAGCAGCCAAGATCTGGCGCAACGATACAATGAGCAGTTCTTC	CASSQDLAQRYNEQFF	NA	TRBV4-1	TRBJ2-1	NA
TGTGCCAGCAGCCCGTTGGCGGGGAAATGGTTCAATGAGCAGTTCTTC	CASSPLAGKWFNEQFF	NA	TRBV11-2	TRBJ2-1	NA